These 21 T cell receptor beta chains were sequenced from one sample in a study of breast tumors, draining lymph nodes, adjacent tissues listed by TCRdb under 2016. The axillary draining lymph nodes of breast cancer patients were the source of the lymph node samples. Library construction relied on multiplex PCR. The sample was run on an Illumina HiSeq 2000. TCRdb's own reprocessing of the public reads used fastp at Q25 and MiXCR and kept productive beta chains. A single entry per CDR3 protein holds the most common genes and DNA from its merged rows. This sample gives about 130,000 distinct CDR3 sequences in total; nearly 20% of them show up just once. Roughly 3.5% of the sample is in the top ten clones. The sequenced sample consisted of axillary lymph node tissue. The source is a female donor with breast cancer. Some clones in this sample may be carry-over from other donors' samples.

This clonotype was found many times. This rearrangement joins TRBV5-1 to TRBJ2-4; 8 bases align to TRBD1. This CDR3 has 15 residues. Germline-derived CDR1 and CDR2 are SGHRS and YFSETQ. V shed 1 base and J 4 bases; nucleotides not matched to a gene: 4. CDR3 loop: CASSLSGTGKNIQYF. The CDR3, as DNA: TGCGCCAGCAGCTTGTCTGGGACAGGAAAAAACATTCAGTACTTC.

This clonotype was seen many times. The chain carries TRBV29-1 and TRBJ2-1, with 7 positions matching TRBD2. The CDR3 is 14 residues long. Trimming cost V 0 bases and J 12 bases; bases outside gene matches: 11. Germline V lookup: CDR1 SQVTM, CDR2 ANQGSEA. The DNA for the CDR3 is TGCAGCGTTGAAGATCCCCTACCAGGCGGGGGGCAGTTCTTC. It codes for CSVEDPLPGGGQFF.

The CDR3 region is CASFAGGPFRHQYF. The CDR3 bases are TGTGCCAGTTTTGCGGGAGGGCCTTTCCGTCATCAGTACTTC. This sequence joins TRBV28 and TRBJ2-4, with 9 bases matching TRBD2. Trimming at V came to 9 bases and at J to 12 bases, leaving 15 bases not matched to a gene. Germline CDR1 is MDHEN and CDR2 is SYDVKM. The CDR3 runs to 14 residues.

Ten or more counts support this clonotype. This chain connects TRBV5-1 to TRBJ2-5; TRBD2 might be the D (5 bases). The germline gives CDR1 SGHRS, CDR2 YFSETQ. With 0 bases removed from V and 2 bases from J, the gap between germline ends came to 11 bases. The CDR3 covers 15 residues. This CDR3 is CASSLAVGVQETQYF. Written as DNA, the CDR3 is TGCGCCAGCAGCTTGGCCGTCGGGGTGCAAGAGACCCAGTACTTC.

This clonotype has a count of ten or more. The chain recombines TRBV6-1 with TRBJ2-7, with unresolved D. Germline V lookup: CDR1 MNHNS, CDR2 SASEGT. V shed 1 base and J shed 6 bases, with 13 bases lying between them. This CDR3 is 14 amino acids long. The CDR3 DNA sequence: TGTGCCAGCAGTGAAGACCCTTTTCGGGCCGAGCAGTACTTC. Protein product: CASSEDPFRAEQYF.

This clonotype was found many times. The V gene is TRBV2, the J gene TRBJ2-5; D gene unclear. This CDR3 region has 13 residues. Per germline, CDR1 SNHLY and CDR2 FYNNEI. Trimming pared 5 bases from V and 0 bases from J, leaving 7 bases between. CDR3 bases: TGTGCCAGCAGTCTCAGTCACCAAGAGACCCAGTACTTC. Encoded protein: CASSLSHQETQYF.

This clonotype was seen repeatedly, ten times or more. The J gene is TRBJ2-1, the V gene TRBV7-9; a possible D gene is TRBD2 (5 bases). This CDR3 region has 13 residues. Looked up from germline, CDR1 is SEHNR and CDR2 is FQNEAQ (reference sequence). The germline V and J ends were trimmed by 4 bases and 5 bases, with 9 bases remaining between them. The CDR3 region is CASSSRANNEQFF. CDR3 in DNA: TGTGCCAGCAGCTCGAGGGCTAACAATGAGCAGTTCTTC.

Concerning this clonotype itself: Just one base apart from a much larger clone, this may be a read error. The genes are TRBV12-5 and TRBJ1-2, with 9 positions matching TRBD1. Losses at the gene ends were 1 base for V and 7 bases for J; bases not matched to a gene: 13. Per the germline V gene, CDR1 is LGHNT and CDR2 is FRNRAP. This CDR3 contains 17 residues. CDR3 residues: CASGLAYPGQGLCGYTF. CDR3 in DNA: TGTGCTAGTGGTTTGGCTTATCCGGGACAGGGACTCTGTGGCTACACCTTC.

This clonotype was found many times. The chain recombines TRBV7-9 with TRBJ1-6; D may be TRBD1 (5 bases). The CDR3 is 15 amino acids. Per the germline V gene, CDR1 is SEHNR and CDR2 is FQNEAQ (reference sequence). V dropped 4 bases and J dropped 7 bases, with 14 bases sitting between them. CDR3: CASSYNAGPNSPLHF. CDR3 sequence (DNA): TGTGCCAGCAGCTACAATGCGGGGCCGAATTCACCCCTCCACTTT.

This clonotype was counted ten times or more. V and J are TRBV7-9 and TRBJ1-3, with 9 bases that match TRBD1. The CDR3 runs 16 residues. The junction had 6 bases not matched to a gene; V was cut back by 6 bases and J by 0 bases. Germline V gives CDR1 SEHNR, CDR2 FQNEAQ (reference sequence). CDR3 protein: CASRPGQGRSGNTIYF. Written as DNA, the CDR3 is TGTGCCAGCAGACCGGGACAGGGCCGCTCTGGAAACACCATATATTTT.

Comments on this clonotype: The missing conserved phenylalanine or tryptophan at the end of this CDR3 makes a read error likely. The chain carries TRBV11-3 and TRBJ2-5; perhaps TRBD1 as D (6 bases). The CDR3 contains 13 residues. The germline V gene has CDR1 SGHNT and CDR2 YENEEA. Deletions cut 5 bases from V and 2 bases from J, with 9 bases between. CDR3 residues: CASSTGLQETQYL. CDR3 nucleotide sequence: TGTGCCAGCAGCACAGGGTTACAAGAGACCCAGTACCTC.

This clonotype came up many times. V usage is TRBV10-2 and J usage is TRBJ2-5; tentatively, D is TRBD1 or TRBD2 (5 bases each). The V end lost 6 bases, the J end lost 0 bases, and 14 bases lay between the germline ends. This CDR3 has 15 amino acids. Per the germline V gene, CDR1 is WSHSY and CDR2 is SAAADI. CDR3 DNA sequence: TGCGCCAGCAGAACCGGGGCGCAGTACCAAGAGACCCAGTACTTC. This gives the protein CASRTGAQYQETQYF.

This clonotype showed up many times. The chain has TRBV30 and TRBJ1-2; maybe TRBD1 (5 bases). The CDR3 contains 13 residues. Trimming left V 0 bases short and J 8 bases short, with 13 bases between. Per germline, CDR1 GTSNPN and CDR2 SVGIG (reference sequence). The CDR3 DNA reads TGTGCCTGGAGTGTAGGTGGGAGGGGCGGCTACACCTTC. This translates into CAWSVGGRGGYTF. Full variable domain (outside the CDR3, taken from reference TRBV30 and TRBJ1-2): SQTIHQWPATLVQPVGSPLSLECTVEGTSNPNLYWYRQAAGRGLQLLFYSVGIGQISSEVPQNLSASRPQDRQFILSSKKLLLSDSGFYLCAWSVGGRGGYTFGSGTRLTVV.

This clonotype appeared many times. The chain is built from TRBV20-1 and TRBJ2-7; D not resolved. CDR1 DFQATT and CDR2 SNEGSKA come from the germline V gene (reference sequence). The CDR3 is made up of 15 amino acids. Trimming stripped 4 bases from V and 3 bases from J, with 19 bases between. CDR3 DNA sequence: TGCAGTGCTAAGGCGGCGCGTCCTACGATCTACGAGCAGTACTTC. It translates to CSAKAARPTIYEQYF.

This sequence joins TRBV18 and TRBJ1-4, with unresolved D. From germline, CDR1 is KGHSH and CDR2 LQKENI. This CDR3 contains 13 residues. The V end lost 6 bases, the J end lost 8 bases, and 13 bases lay between the germline ends. The CDR3 protein is CASSLAAGEKLFF. In DNA form, the CDR3 reads TGTGCCAGCTCCTTGGCAGCTGGGGAAAAACTGTTTTTT.

This clonotype was seen ten or more times. The J gene is TRBJ2-3, the V gene TRBV7-3; no definite D call. Germline lookup yields CDR1 SGHTA and CDR2 FQGTGA. The CDR3 contains 14 residues. V lost 5 bases and J 0 bases, leaving 9 bases between the germline ends. In DNA form, the CDR3 reads TGTGCCAGCAGCCGAGGACCCAGCACAGATACGCAGTATTTT. Residues: CASSRGPSTDTQYF.

This clonotype has a handful of counts. A much more abundant neighbour one base away suggests this may be a read error. The chain links TRBV10-1 to TRBJ2-5; either TRBD1 or TRBD2 may supply D (5 bases each). The CDR3 extends over 16 amino acids. Germline V gene sequence: CDR1 WNHNN, CDR2 SYGVQD (reference sequence). V shed 0 bases and J shed 5 bases, with 16 bases lying between them. CDR3 DNA: TGCGCCAGCAGTGAGTCGGGACGGGGCAGTGGGGAGACCCAGTACTTC. Encoded protein: CASSESGRGSGETQYF.

This clonotype has a count of ten or more. This chain connects TRBV7-9 to TRBJ1-5; 9 bases fit TRBD1. V lost 3 bases and J lost 6; bases outside the gene matches: 9. The CDR3 has 16 amino acids. CDR1 SEHNR and CDR2 FQNEAQ come from the germline V gene (reference sequence). The CDR3 nucleotides are TGTGCCAGCAGCTTCATGGACAGGGGATTCGGTCAGCCCCAGCATTTT. Its protein is CASSFMDRGFGQPQHF.

This clonotype was seen repeatedly, ten times or more. The rearrangement joins TRBV20-1 to TRBJ1-5, with D unresolved. The V gene lost 1 base and the J gene lost 5 bases, with 3 bases spanning the gap. The CDR3 is made up of 11 amino acids. Germline CDR1 reads DFQATT; CDR2 reads SNEGSKA (reference sequence). The CDR3 spells CSARGDQPQHF. In DNA form, the CDR3 reads TGCAGTGCTAGAGGGGATCAGCCCCAGCATTTT.

This clonotype was picked up many times. The gene calls are TRBV20-1 and TRBJ2-7; TRBD2 aligns across 12 bases. Germline CDR1 is DFQATT and CDR2 is SNEGSKA (reference sequence). V gave up 1 base and J gave up 4 bases; unmatched junction bases: 8. The CDR3 consists of 16 residues. The CDR3 loop reads CSARGRGTSGSYEQYF. The CDR3 nucleotides are TGCAGTGCTAGAGGTCGCGGGACTAGCGGGTCTTACGAGCAGTACTTC.

This clonotype was detected many times. The V call is TRBV3-1, the J call TRBJ2-7; D perhaps matches TRBD1 (7 bases). CDR1 LGHDT and CDR2 YNNKEL come from the germline V gene (reference sequence). Between the trimmed V and J ends, which lost 3 bases and 3 bases, there was a span of 15 bases. This CDR3 is 15 amino acids long. The DNA for the CDR3 is TGTGCCAGCAGCCAGGTCCCAGGGGGGAACTACGAGCAGTACTTC. Its protein is CASSQVPGGNYEQYF.